This record covers a single T cell receptor beta chain. Its antigen is not identified. The data stem from a study of CD8 T cells in ankylosing spondylitis. Notes on the study in general: Disease-linked clones were CD8+ and relatively rare in peripheral blood. Some of the motif variants had earlier been found in reactive arthritis patients' fluid and blood. Blood from ankylosing spondylitis patients appeared to carry a characteristic roughly 8-variant TCR beta motif. Within matched ankylosing spondylitis synovial fluid, disease-linked clones were reportedly significantly enriched.

This CDR3 is built from 13 residues. V was cut by 4 bases and J by 10 bases, with 14 bases left in between. The germline V gene has CDR1 SNHLY and CDR2 FYNNEI. Quantitative 5'-RACE with molecular barcodes generated TCR beta libraries. Each CDR3 protein is one row after TCRdb ran MiXCR on the 5' RACE reads. The table lists just under 550,000 distinct CDR3 sequences, about 13% of them singletons. Sequencing used blood, either unsorted or a sorted T cell fraction (not recorded which). The rearrangement uses TRBV2 and TRBJ2-1; D not resolved. The origin of this receptor is a male donor with ankylosing spondylitis. The CDR3 DNA reads as TGTGCCAGCAGTGTTAACTTCGATGGGGAGCAGTTCTTC. Its protein product is CASSVNFDGEQFF.